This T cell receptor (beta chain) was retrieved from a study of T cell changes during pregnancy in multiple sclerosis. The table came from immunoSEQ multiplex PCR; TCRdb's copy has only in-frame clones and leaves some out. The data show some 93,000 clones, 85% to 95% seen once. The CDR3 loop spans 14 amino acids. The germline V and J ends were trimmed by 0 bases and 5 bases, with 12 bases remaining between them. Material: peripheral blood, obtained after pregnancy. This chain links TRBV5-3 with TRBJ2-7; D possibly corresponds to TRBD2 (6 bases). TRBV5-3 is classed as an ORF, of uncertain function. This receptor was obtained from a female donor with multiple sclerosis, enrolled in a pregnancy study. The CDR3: CARSLVRERDEQYF. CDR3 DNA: TGTGCCAGAAGCTTGGTAAGGGAGCGGGACGAGCAGTACTTC.